The 26 T cell receptor beta chains below were found in one sample sequenced in a study of radiation and T cells in renal cell carcinoma. The time point denotes: baseline pretreatment blood. Documented treatment: 15 Gy SBRT to primary tumor, nephrectomy 4 weeks later. Profiled with immunoSEQ multiplex PCR; TCRdb holds only in-frame clones, not every one. The table records tens of thousands of clones, around 83% of them present only once. The specimen comprised blood, sampled from a patient whose treatment included radiotherapy and nephrectomy. The receptors come from a woman aged 70-85 years with renal cell carcinoma.

This chain links TRBV6-5 with TRBJ1-1; maybe TRBD1 (5 bases). The CDR3 runs to 14 residues. From germline, CDR1 is MNHEY and CDR2 SVGAGI. V was pared by 6 bases and J by 1 base, with 12 bases between. CDR3 DNA: TGTGCCAGCAGATTCGGGACGGGGAACACTGAAGCTTTCTTT. Amino acids: CASRFGTGNTEAFF.

Worth noting for this clone: One end of the junction varies from germline; a read error may be responsible. The chain has TRBV7-9 and TRBJ2-1; unclear D gene. The CDR3 has 16 residues. CDR1 is SEHNR, CDR2 FQNEAQ, per germline (reference sequence). Here the CDR3 DNA reads TGTGCCAGCACCTTAGGTGCCGGAAGCTCCTACAATGAGCAGTTCTTC. Translated: CASTLGAGSSYNEQFF. The complete variable domain, with remaining parts taken from reference TRBV7-9 and TRBJ2-1, reads DTGVSQNPRHKITKRGQNVTFRCDPISEHNRLYWYRQTLGQGPEFLTYFQNEAQLEKSRLLSDRFSAERPKGSFSTLEIQRTEQGDSAMYLCASTLGAGSSYNEQFFGPGTRLTVL.

The rearrangement joins TRBV6-1 to TRBJ1-5, with D tentatively TRBD1 (6 bases). Per germline, CDR1 MNHNS and CDR2 SASEGT. The CDR3 extends over 14 amino acids. The V end lost 6 bases, the J end lost 2 bases, and 11 bases lay between the germline ends. This CDR3 reads CASSRGEGNQPQHF. The DNA of the CDR3 is TGTGCCAGCAGCAGGGGCGAGGGCAATCAGCCCCAGCATTTT.

CDR3 bases: TGTGCCACCAGCGCTTACAGGGGGCCCACAGATACGCAGTATTTT. This codes for CATSAYRGPTDTQYF. The rearrangement links TRBV15 to TRBJ2-3, with TRBD1 matching 9 bases. Germline CDR1 and CDR2: LNHNV and YYDKDF (reference sequence). J lost 2 bases, V lost 5 bases, and 5 bases had no gene match. The CDR3 is 15 residues long.

The chain is built from TRBV7-9 and TRBJ2-7, with 11 bases matching TRBD2. Germline V gene sequence: CDR1 SEHNR, CDR2 FQNEAQ (reference sequence). The trim removed 4 bases at V and 4 bases at J, leaving 3 bases unmatched. This CDR3 contains 14 residues. The CDR3 sequence: CASSSGLAEYEQYF. CDR3 in DNA: TGTGCCAGCAGCTCGGGACTAGCGGAGTACGAGCAGTACTTC.

The chain couples TRBV6-6 to TRBJ2-2; unclear D gene. Trimming took 6 bases from V and 6 from J, leaving 2 bases between them. Germline V lookup: CDR1 MNHNY, CDR2 SVGAGI (reference sequence). The CDR3 is 10 amino acids. The CDR3 DNA sequence: TGTGCCAGCAGATCCGGGGAGCTGTTTTTT. It codes for CASRSGELFF.

The chain uses TRBV19 and TRBJ1-6; possible D gene TRBD1, 5 bases. With 5 bases removed from V and 8 bases from J, the gap between germline ends came to 16 bases. Germline lookup yields CDR1 LNHDA and CDR2 SQIVND (reference sequence). This CDR3 contains 15 residues. The CDR3 region has the DNA TGTGCCAGTAGTGGCATGACAGTGAATGATTCACCCCTCCACTTT. This sequence encodes CASSGMTVNDSPLHF.

V usage is TRBV6-5 and J usage is TRBJ2-7, with 7 bases identical to TRBD1. The germline gives CDR1 MNHEY, CDR2 SVGAGI. The CDR3 extends over 14 amino acids. Trimming took 6 bases from V and 0 from J; bases not matched to a gene: 5. This CDR3 reads CASSPGTDSYEQYF. CDR3 nucleotides: TGTGCCAGCAGCCCCGGGACAGACTCCTACGAGCAGTACTTC.

This chain joins TRBV5-1 and TRBJ1-1, with D tentatively TRBD1 (5 bases). Germline CDR1 SGHRS, CDR2 YFSETQ. CDR3 size: 15 residues. Trimming took off 4 bases at V and 0 bases at J, with 13 bases between the two ends. CDR3: CASSHRLGMNTEAFF. The CDR3 nucleotides are TGCGCCAGCAGCCACAGGCTCGGAATGAACACTGAAGCTTTCTTT.

This clone was picked up one time. This chain joins TRBV18 and TRBJ1-6; D is possibly TRBD1 (5 bases). Germline loops: CDR1 KGHSH, CDR2 LQKENI. The CDR3 spans 15 residues. V lost 3 bases and J lost 4, with 10 bases in between. CDR3 sequence (DNA): TGTGCCAGCTCACCGGGGACCGCATATAATTCACCCCTCCACTTT. This encodes CASSPGTAYNSPLHF.

The chain carries TRBV2 and TRBJ2-7; TRBD2 agrees at 12 bases. With V trimmed by 8 bases and J by 6 bases, 5 bases remained unmatched. The CDR3 consists of 13 residues. Germline lookup yields CDR1 SNHLY and CDR2 FYNNEI. CDR3 loop: CASLAGGPGEQYF. The CDR3 region has the DNA TGTGCCAGCCTAGCGGGAGGGCCGGGCGAGCAGTACTTC.

V is TRBV11-2 and J is TRBJ1-1, with D uncertain. The CDR3 has 13 residues. CDR1 SGHAT and CDR2 FQNNGV come from the germline V gene. V gave up 5 bases and J gave up 1 base, with 8 bases separating them. In DNA form, the CDR3 reads TGTGCCAGCAGCGCCATGGCGAACACTGAAGCTTTCTTT. Encoded protein: CASSAMANTEAFF. The full variable domain, its missing parts supplied by reference TRBV11-2 and TRBJ1-1, is EAGVAQSPRYKIIEKRQSVAFWCNPISGHATLYWYQQILGQGPKLLIQFQNNGVVDDSQLPKDRFSAERLKGVDSTLKIQPAKLEDSAVYLCASSAMANTEAFFGQGTRLTVV.

The rearrangement uses TRBV13 and TRBJ1-2; TRBD1 is a possible D gene (6 bases). V was shortened by 2 bases and J by 4 bases, with 14 bases between the two germline ends. The CDR3 extends over 15 amino acids. CDR1 and CDR2 from the germline V gene are PRHDT and FYEKMQ (reference sequence). CDR3 bases: TGTGCCAGCAGCTTAAGAAAGGACAGATCCTATGGCTACACCTTC. Protein sequence: CASSLRKDRSYGYTF.

This clone showed up just once. J is TRBJ2-7 and V is TRBV6-6; D possibly corresponds to TRBD1 (6 bases). CDR1 and CDR2 from the germline V gene are MNHNY and SVGAGI (reference sequence). The CDR3 has 13 amino acids. V shed 4 bases and J shed 3 bases, with 10 bases lying between them. For the CDR3, the DNA is TGTGCCAGCAGTTCCCCGACAGGCTACGAGCAGTACTTC. Its translation is CASSSPTGYEQYF.

The genes are TRBV28 and TRBJ2-1; 9 nucleotides agree with TRBD2. The ends lost 5 bases at V and 7 bases at J; junction bases unmatched: 9. This CDR3 has 15 amino acids. Germline CDR1 and CDR2: MDHEN and SYDVKM. CDR3 loop: CASSSSGGAGNEQFF. Here the CDR3 DNA reads TGTGCCAGCAGTAGTAGCGGGGGCGCGGGAAATGAGCAGTTCTTC.

This chain uses TRBV27 with TRBJ2-2; D uncertain. This CDR3 has 13 residues. Germline V gene data show CDR1 as MNHEY and CDR2 as SMNVEV (reference sequence). V was pared by 3 bases and J by 3 bases, with 5 bases between. The chain's CDR3 is CASSFGYTGELFF. In DNA, the CDR3 is TGTGCCAGCAGTTTCGGTTACACCGGGGAGCTGTTTTTT.

The rearrangement links TRBV9 to TRBJ2-7, with a possible D match to TRBD1 (6 bases). Germline CDR1 is SGDLS and CDR2 is YYNGEE. V was pared by 4 bases and J by 4 bases, with 18 bases between. This CDR3 region has 15 residues. The CDR3 reads CASSRQSRGAYEQYF. CDR3 nucleotides: TGTGCCAGCAGCCGCCAGAGCAGGGGCGCATACGAGCAGTACTTC. Full variable domain (rest looked up from reference TRBV9 and TRBJ2-7): DSGVTQTPKHLITATGQRVTLRCSPRSGDLSVYWYQQSLDQGLQFLIQYYNGEERAKGNILERFSAQQFPDLHSELNLSSLELGDSALYFCASSRQSRGAYEQYFGPGTRLTVT.

This clone was seen only a few times. The J gene is TRBJ1-1, the V gene TRBV30; D is ambiguous. Germline V lookup: CDR1 GTSNPN, CDR2 SVGIG (reference sequence). This CDR3 is built from 11 residues. The V end was cut by 1 base, the J end by 11 bases, with 11 bases between. The CDR3 bases are TGTGCCTGGAGTGAAGGGTATCGGGCTTTCTTT. Residues: CAWSEGYRAFF.

CDR3 bases: TGTGCCACCAGCAGAGAGGAACCCGGGACTAGCGGGAGTGAGCAGTTCTTC. Protein sequence: CATSREEPGTSGSEQFF. The V and J genes are TRBV15 and TRBJ2-1, with 14 bases lining up with TRBD2. V was pared by 0 bases and J by 9 bases, with 7 bases of the junction left unmatched. The germline CDR1 and CDR2 sequences are LNHNV and YYDKDF (reference sequence). The length of the CDR3 is 17 residues.

The chain combines TRBV10-1 with TRBJ2-3, with 10 bases fitting TRBD2. The CDR3 is made up of 17 amino acids. CDR1 is WNHNN and CDR2 is SYGVQD in the germline V gene (reference sequence). V shed 1 base and J 6 bases; nucleotides not matched to a gene: 10. The CDR3 reads CASSEFSSGGRRDTQYF. Written as DNA, the CDR3 is TGCGCCAGCAGTGAGTTTTCTAGCGGGGGCCGCAGGGATACGCAGTATTTT.

This rearrangement joins TRBV2 to TRBJ1-1; tentative D call: TRBD1 (5 bases). Germline V gene lookup returns CDR1 SNHLY and CDR2 FYNNEI. CDR3 size: 15 residues. Trimming left V 10 bases short and J 1 base short, with 19 bases between. This chain's CDR3 is CATTRDGGKNTEAFF. DNA of the CDR3: TGTGCCACCACGAGAGATGGGGGGAAGAACACTGAAGCTTTCTTT.

Comment on this clone: A much larger clone sits a single nucleotide away, making a read error possible. The rearrangement links TRBV5-6 to TRBJ2-5; the D gene is possibly TRBD1 (6 bases). CDR1 is SGHDT and CDR2 is YYEEEE in the germline V gene. This CDR3 comprises 18 residues. The CDR3: CARSLGALLRNKKGAQYF. The CDR3 DNA reads as TGTGCCAGAAGCTTGGGAGCTCTACTGCGGAATAAAAAGGGGGCCCAGTACTTC. Using reference TRBV5-6 and TRBJ2-5 for the parts outside the CDR3, the full variable domain is DAGVTQSPTHLIKTRGQQVTLRCSPKSGHDTVSWYQQALGQGPQFIFQYYEEEERQRGNFPDRFSGHQFPNYSSELNVNALLLGDSALYLCARSLGALLRNKKGAQYFGPGTRLLVL.

This clone was counted once. Different DNA sequences within this sample yield the same CDR3. This chain connects TRBV2 to TRBJ2-7, with no clear D. V was trimmed by 4 bases and J by 4 bases, leaving 8 bases between them. CDR1 and CDR2 from the germline V gene are SNHLY and FYNNEI. The CDR3 runs to 12 residues. The CDR3 DNA follows: TGTGCCAGCAGTGTAGGTGATTACGAGCAGTACTTC. Encoded protein: CASSVGDYEQYF.

J is TRBJ2-1 and V is TRBV9; tentatively, D is TRBD1 (5 bases). Germline V lookup: CDR1 SGDLS, CDR2 YYNGEE. The CDR3 has 15 residues. Trimming stripped 0 bases from V and 1 base from J, with 8 bases between. CDR3 loop: CASSVDQGSYNEQFF. The CDR3 region has the DNA TGTGCCAGCAGCGTAGACCAGGGATCCTACAATGAGCAGTTCTTC. The complete variable domain, with remaining parts taken from reference TRBV9 and TRBJ2-1, reads DSGVTQTPKHLITATGQRVTLRCSPRSGDLSVYWYQQSLDQGLQFLIQYYNGEERAKGNILERFSAQQFPDLHSELNLSSLELGDSALYFCASSVDQGSYNEQFFGPGTRLTVL.

V is TRBV30 and J is TRBJ1-2; possibly TRBD1 for D (6 bases). Germline V lookup: CDR1 GTSNPN, CDR2 SVGIG (reference sequence). CDR3 length: 15 residues. V lost 1 base to trimming and J lost 8 bases, with 20 bases between them. CDR3 nucleotides: TGTGCCTGGAGTGCCCCTATTCTCAGGGGAAAAGGCTACACCTTC. It translates to CAWSAPILRGKGYTF. Based on the CDR3 plus reference TRBV30 and TRBJ1-2, the full variable domain is SQTIHQWPATLVQPVGSPLSLECTVEGTSNPNLYWYRQAAGRGLQLLFYSVGIGQISSEVPQNLSASRPQDRQFILSSKKLLLSDSGFYLCAWSAPILRGKGYTFGSGTRLTVV.

The chain joins TRBV18 to TRBJ2-3; 10 bases align to TRBD1. V lost 6 bases, J lost 2 bases, and 5 bases stayed unmatched. CDR3 length: 15 residues. In germline, CDR1 is KGHSH, CDR2 LQKENI. The CDR3 DNA reads TGTGCCAGCTCGCGACAGGGGGCGTCCACAGATACGCAGTATTTT. Protein: CASSRQGASTDTQYF.